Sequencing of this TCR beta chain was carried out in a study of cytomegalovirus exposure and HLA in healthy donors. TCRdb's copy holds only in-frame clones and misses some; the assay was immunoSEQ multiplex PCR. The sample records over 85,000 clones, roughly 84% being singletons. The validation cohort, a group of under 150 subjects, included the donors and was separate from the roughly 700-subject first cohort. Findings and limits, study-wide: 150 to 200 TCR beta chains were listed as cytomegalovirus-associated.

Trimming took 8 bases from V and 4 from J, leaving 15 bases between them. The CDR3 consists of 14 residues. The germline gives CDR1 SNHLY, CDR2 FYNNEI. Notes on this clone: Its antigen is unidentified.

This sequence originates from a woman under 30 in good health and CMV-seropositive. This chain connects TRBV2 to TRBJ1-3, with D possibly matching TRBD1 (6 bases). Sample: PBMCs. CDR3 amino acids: CASGAGVSGNTIYF. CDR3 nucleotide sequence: TGTGCCAGCGGCGCAGGGGTGTCAGGAAACACCATATATTTT.